The clone carrying this TCR beta chain showed up just a few times. The CDR3 covers 15 residues. After removal of 5 bases from V and 3 bases from J, the junction contained 2 bases not matched to a gene. The germline CDR1 and CDR2 sequences are MNHGY and SAAAGT. The data originate from a study of sequential checkpoint blockade in melanoma. For the study at large: Matched biopsies came pretreatment and at week 13 for approximately 21 patients.

Stated treatment: randomized to nivolumab then ipilimumab (arm A) or the reverse (arm B). The repertoire was sequenced with immunoSEQ multiplex PCR; TCRdb's copy has only in-frame clones and lacks some. Of around 37,000 clones detected, 30% to 40% appear once; the ten largest clones hold roughly 1.5%. The chain uses TRBV6-8 and TRBJ2-6; 9 nucleotides match TRBD1. Sequences were derived from tumor tissue (inferred from file names), sampled from a patient given nivolumab and ipilimumab in sequence. This clonotype was sampled from a human donor with melanoma. The CDR3 coding sequence is TGTGCCAGCAGTCACAGGGGGCTTGGGGCCAACGTCCTGACTTTC. The encoded protein is CASSHRGLGANVLTF.